One and the same sample provided the 21 T cell receptor beta chains below, sequenced in a study of identical twins. MiXCR, applied by TCRdb to the 5' RACE reads, yields one record per CDR3 protein. The repertoire holds approximately 550,000 distinct CDR3 sequences, with approximately 20% as singletons. The sample was also linked to a second study, of yellow fever vaccine responses in identical twins.

The sample consisted of CD4+ T cells sorted from blood. These TCRs come from a woman younger than 35 in good health.

The rearrangement links TRBV5-1 to TRBJ2-7; TRBD2 matches 8 bases. V lost 2 bases and J lost 1; bases outside the gene matches: 5. There are 15 residues in the CDR3. Per germline, CDR1 SGHRS and CDR2 YFSETQ. In DNA form, the CDR3 reads TGCGCCAGCAGCTTAGGCCTAGCGGGTTCCTACGAGCAGTACGTC. Amino acids: CASSLGLAGSYEQYV.

The chain uses TRBV28 and TRBJ2-3; D is undetermined. The germline V gene encodes CDR1 MDHEN and CDR2 SYDVKM. This CDR3 has 14 amino acids. The V end lost 4 bases, the J end lost 9 bases, and 17 bases lay between the germline ends. CDR3 region: CASSSGSPKGTQYF. The CDR3 nucleotides are TGTGCCAGCAGTTCGGGCAGTCCAAAGGGAACGCAGTATTTT. The full variable domain, rest sourced from reference TRBV28 and TRBJ2-3, is DVKVTQSSRYLVKRTGEKVFLECVQDMDHENMFWYRQDPGLGLRLIYFSYDVKMKEKGDIPEGYSVSREKKERFSLILESASTNQTSMYLCASSSGSPKGTQYFGPGTRLTVL.

There are many counts of this clonotype. This sequence joins TRBV12-3 or TRBV12-4 and TRBJ1-1, with a tentative D call TRBD1 (5 bases). The ends were cut back, 3 bases at V and 1 base at J, with 6 bases in the middle. This CDR3 spans 13 amino acids. CDR3 sequence reads: CASSFGTNTEAFF. The CDR3 coding sequence is TGTGCCAGCAGTTTCGGGACGAACACTGAAGCTTTCTTT.

This clonotype has just a few counts. The chain's CDR3 is CGSRRTGGTTGELFF. The CDR3 coding sequence is TGTGGATCGCGACGGACAGGGGGTACCACCGGGGAGCTGTTTTTT. This sequence joins TRBV10-3 and TRBJ2-2, with 10 bases matching TRBD1. The CDR3 covers 15 residues. Germline CDR1 ENHRY, CDR2 SYGVKD.

The chain employs TRBV27 and TRBJ2-1; maybe TRBD2 (6 bases). The germline V gene encodes CDR1 MNHEY and CDR2 SMNVEV (reference sequence). With 8 bases removed from V and 8 bases from J, the gap between germline ends came to 22 bases. The CDR3 consists of 15 residues. The CDR3: CASADRHGGADEQFF. CDR3 coding DNA: TGTGCCAGCGCGGACCGGCATGGAGGGGCCGATGAGCAGTTCTTC.

This clonotype was seen a handful of times. V usage is TRBV5-1 and J usage is TRBJ2-3; 9 bases line up with TRBD1. Germline values: CDR1 SGHRS, CDR2 YFSETQ. There are 18 residues in the CDR3. J was trimmed by 2 bases and V by 2 bases; bases with no gene match: 12. As DNA, the CDR3 is TGCGCCAGCAGCTTAGGCACAGGGGGCAATCCCCTCACAGATACGCAGTATTTT. This gives the protein CASSLGTGGNPLTDTQYF. Looking up the rest from reference TRBV5-1 and TRBJ2-3 gives the full variable domain: KAGVTQTPRYLIKTRGQQVTLSCSPISGHRSVSWYQQTPGQGLQFLFEYFSETQRNKGNFPGRFSGRQFSNSRSEMNVSTLELGDSALYLCASSLGTGGNPLTDTQYFGPGTRLTVL.

This clonotype was counted only a few times. This chain joins TRBV2 and TRBJ2-3; D is unclear. The germline V and J ends were trimmed by 2 bases and 2 bases, with 5 bases remaining between them. The CDR3 loop spans 13 amino acids. Germline V gene sequence: CDR1 SNHLY, CDR2 FYNNEI. Here the CDR3 DNA reads TGTGCCAGCAGTGAAAGCTACACAGATACGCAGTATTTT. It yields the protein CASSESYTDTQYF.

A few counts support this clonotype. The genes are TRBV12-3 or TRBV12-4 and TRBJ2-7; D perhaps matches TRBD2 (6 bases). The CDR3 contains 14 residues. Trimming shortened V by 5 bases and J by 5 bases, and 16 bases separated the two germline ends. The CDR3, as DNA: TGTGCCAGCAGTCCGTTGACGGGGGAACACGAGCAGTACTTC. Translation gives CASSPLTGEHEQYF.

The sample holds many counts of this clonotype. V gene TRBV4-1 combines with J gene TRBJ1-4; 8 nucleotides match TRBD1. The CDR3 has 16 residues. CDR1 and CDR2 (germline): MGHRA, YSYEKL. V was clipped by 3 bases and J by 0 bases; unmatched bases: 3. CDR3 region: CASSQLGQATNEKLFF. DNA for the CDR3: TGCGCCAGCAGCCAGTTGGGACAGGCAACTAATGAAAAACTGTTTTTT.

The CDR3 loop reads CASSKLAGGATDTQYF. The CDR3 DNA reads TGTGCCAGCAGTAAACTAGCGGGAGGTGCCACAGATACGCAGTATTTT. The chain links TRBV2 to TRBJ2-3; 12 bases fit TRBD2. This CDR3 is 16 amino acids long. The germline gives CDR1 SNHLY, CDR2 FYNNEI. V lost 5 bases to trimming and J lost 2 bases; unmatched junction nucleotides: 5.

In its sample, this clonotype was seen a few times. The chain is built from TRBV20-1 and TRBJ2-3, with 8 bases identical to TRBD2. The germline gives CDR1 DFQATT, CDR2 SNEGSKA (reference sequence). The CDR3 is made up of 14 amino acids. Losses at the gene ends were 3 bases for V and 10 bases for J; bases not matched to a gene: 12. The CDR3 DNA reads as TGCAGTGCTAGTAAGCGGGAGTCCACGGTCGCGCAGTATTTT. It encodes CSASKRESTVAQYF.

The chain is built from TRBV20-1 and TRBJ1-5; D is perhaps TRBD1 (6 bases). The germline CDR1 and CDR2 sequences are DFQATT and SNEGSKA (reference sequence). V dropped 3 bases and J dropped 2 bases, with 14 bases sitting between them. The CDR3 totals 15 residues. CDR3 sequence (DNA): TGCAGTGCTAGGGGGGCGGGGAGGGGCAATCAGCCCCAGCATTTT. Translated, it gives CSARGAGRGNQPQHF.

The V call is TRBV10-1, the J call TRBJ2-5; TRBD1 aligns across 10 bases. This CDR3 has 13 residues. Germline V gene data show CDR1 as WNHNN and CDR2 as SYGVQD (reference sequence). The junction had 2 bases not matched to a gene; V was cut back by 5 bases and J by 5 bases. The CDR3 DNA follows: TGCGCCAGCAGTTGGACAGGGGGTGAGACCCAGTACTTC. This translates into CASSWTGGETQYF.

The genes are TRBV5-1 and TRBJ2-5, with TRBD2 matching 9 bases. This CDR3 has 15 residues. The V gene end was trimmed by 3 bases and the J gene end by 1 base; junction bases not matched to a gene: 4. Germline V CDR1 and CDR2: SGHRS, YFSETQ. CDR3 amino acids: CASSWGLASQETQYF. The CDR3 DNA is TGCGCCAGCAGCTGGGGACTAGCCTCCCAAGAGACCCAGTACTTC.

This clonotype was counted many times. The chain recombines TRBV12-3 or TRBV12-4 with TRBJ2-1, with TRBD1 matching 9 bases. There are 15 residues in the CDR3. V lost 8 bases and J lost 8; bases outside the gene matches: 13. For the CDR3, the DNA is TGTGCCAGCTCTAAAAAGGGACAGGGCCCCCATGAGCAGTTCTTC. It encodes CASSKKGQGPHEQFF.

This clonotype has just a few counts. The rearrangement uses TRBV11-2 and TRBJ2-3; D remains unclear. CDR1 and CDR2 from the germline V gene are SGHAT and FQNNGV. Trimming stripped 3 bases from V and 8 bases from J, with 12 bases between. This CDR3 region has 13 residues. CDR3: CASSLIEVATQYF. The CDR3 region has the DNA TGTGCCAGCAGCTTGATCGAGGTGGCTACGCAGTATTTT.

This clonotype has only a few counts. The gene calls are TRBV28 and TRBJ2-1, with 9 bases matching TRBD1. Germline CDR1 is MDHEN and CDR2 is SYDVKM. The CDR3 is made up of 15 amino acids. The junction had 6 bases not matched to a gene; V was cut back by 4 bases and J by 5 bases. As DNA, the CDR3 is TGTGCCAGCAGTTCCCCTGGGACAGGGAACAATGAGCAGTTCTTC. It translates to CASSSPGTGNNEQFF. Full variable domain (rest looked up from reference TRBV28 and TRBJ2-1): DVKVTQSSRYLVKRTGEKVFLECVQDMDHENMFWYRQDPGLGLRLIYFSYDVKMKEKGDIPEGYSVSREKKERFSLILESASTNQTSMYLCASSSPGTGNNEQFFGPGTRLTVL.

This clonotype was picked up a small number of times. This sequence joins TRBV12-3 or TRBV12-4 and TRBJ2-7; perhaps TRBD2 as D (5 bases). V shed 4 bases and J shed 3 bases, with 7 bases lying between them. The CDR3 extends over 12 amino acids. The CDR3 DNA sequence: TGTGCCAGCAGTTACGGACTCTACGAGCAGTACTTC. Amino acid sequence: CASSYGLYEQYF.

The chain joins TRBV7-8 to TRBJ2-3; D possibly corresponds to TRBD2 (7 bases). Trimming pared 5 bases from V and 6 bases from J, leaving 15 bases between. The germline CDR1 and CDR2 sequences are SGHVS and FQNEAQ. The CDR3 extends over 14 amino acids. The CDR3 sequence: CASSPRGGLDTQYF. The CDR3 DNA is TGTGCCAGCAGCCCTAGGGGGGGCCTGGATACGCAGTATTTT.

This clonotype was seen a single time. This chain uses TRBV20-1 with TRBJ1-1, with a tentative D call TRBD1 (6 bases). Germline assignment: CDR1 DFQATT and CDR2 SNEGSKA (reference sequence). V gave up 1 base and J gave up 10 bases, with 16 bases separating them. The CDR3 sequence is 13 residues long. The CDR3 here is CSARGRRQEGAFF. The DNA of the CDR3 is TGCAGTGCTAGAGGCCGCCGACAGGAGGGAGCTTTCTTT.

This clonotype was seen a handful of times. The genes are TRBV25-1 and TRBJ2-7; D tentatively fits TRBD1 or TRBD2 (6 bases each). The V end was cut by 3 bases, the J end by 5 bases, with 14 bases between. From germline, CDR1 is MGHDK and CDR2 SYGVNS. This CDR3 contains 14 residues. The CDR3, as DNA: TGTGCCAGCAGTGAGGGGGCGGGACGAAACGAGCAGTACTTC. This gives the protein CASSEGAGRNEQYF.